This T cell receptor beta chain appears in the sequencing data of a study of blood T cell repertoires in COVID-19 (dated by TCRdb to 2018 to 2020). Broadly, across the study: Samples covering the acute and convalescent phases of COVID-19 were provided by collaborators in the United States, Italy and Spain. Deeply sampled blood TCRbeta repertoires from subjects exposed to, actively infected with, or recovered from COVID-19 were included in the dataset. Samples came from the ongoing ImmuneRACE study (first 160 participants) plus 1,254 subjects from 6 global collaborators. The repertoires were made available in a free public database intended to serve as a resource for research on the immune response to SARS-CoV-2. Where available, HLA class I and class II types were obtained from metadata supplied by the sample provider rather than from assay-based typing. Sample metadata almost always included a de-identified subject ID, COVID-19 status, age in years and sex. The material from the prospective study consisted of cDNA or gDNA derived from T cells, B-cell-depleted T cells, or PBMCs.

Participants in the prospective study were aged about 18 to 100 years, lived in 20 to 25 United States geographic areas, and enrolled through a virtual design. In the prospective study, participants were assigned to cohorts based on the clinical history participants reported in a screening survey and a study questionnaire. For ImmuneRACE Cohort 3, a participant was defined as recovered based on two consecutive negative NP/OP PCR tests, clearance by a healthcare professional, or resolution of symptoms. In the prospective study, whole blood, serum and a nasopharyngeal or oropharyngeal swab were collected from each participant by mobile phlebotomists. Additional blood draws and questionnaires over an approximately two-month period could optionally be provided by prospective study participants. Blood samples from the prospective study were shipped frozen or at room temperature prior to DNA extraction.

TCRbeta CDR3 regions were amplified from genomic DNA by means of the immunoSEQ Assay, a bias-controlled multiplex PCR. The authors' analysis ran thus. Nucleated cell counts per sample were estimated from amplification of reference gene primers within the assay. To quantify the absolute abundance of each unique TCRbeta CDR3 rearrangement, sequence reads were collapsed and filtered. For each sample, productive Simpson clonality was calculated by taking the square root of Simpson's diversity index across productive rearrangements. Held by TCRdb, this immuneACCESS table contains in-frame sequences only and omits some clones. Under half of the omission traces to an unresolved V gene where checked; the cause of the rest is unknown. The V and J calls and clone size come from that table; D and trimming were worked out from the DNA. The sample contains 190,000 or so clones, around 87% of them found a single time. The ten largest clones represent around 2% of the sample.

Trimming accounts for 5 bases at V and 2 bases at J, while the number of junction bases matched to no gene is 10. The cysteine opens and the phenylalanine closes a CDR3 of 16 amino acids. Only the CDR3 DNA is retained, 48 bases long and in frame from the first base. CDR1 and CDR2 were assigned from the germline V gene as SGHTA and FQGNSA. Regarding this clone: This receptor's antigen is unknown. Base qualities are not recorded, but no much larger clone differs from it by a single base.

Paper-wide results and their limitations: The amount of clinical and demographic metadata varied by source and participant and was provided uncurated.

This chain is built from TRBV7-2 and TRBJ2-7; 9 central nucleotides agree with TRBD1. The receptor's source is a woman aged 25 to 39 who had recovered from COVID-19. The specimen was PBMCs or T cells enriched from blood (not recorded which). The CDR3 region: CASSDPGTGRAYEQYF. The nucleotide sequence reads TGTGCCAGCAGCGACCCCGGGACAGGGAGGGCCTACGAGCAGTACTTC.